These 26 T cell receptor beta chains were all obtained from the same sample, sequenced in a study of Graves' ophthalmopathy and Graves' hyperthyroidism. The sequenced template was RNA, covering the TCR beta CDR3 region. A first-round RT-PCR used HTBI primers, followed by a second-round multiplex PCR. TCRdb re-called the multiplex PCR reads with MiXCR, one entry per CDR3 protein. The table shows hundreds of thousands of distinct CDR3 sequences, with approximately 21% occurring only once. Input material: peripheral blood. The source of these receptors is a young woman with stable Graves' hyperthyroidism.

This clonotype has at least ten counts. V and J are TRBV30 and TRBJ2-2, with D maybe TRBD1 (6 bases). The germline V gene has CDR1 GTSNPN and CDR2 SVGIG (reference sequence). Between the trimmed V and J ends, which lost 3 bases and 7 bases, there was a span of 12 bases. The CDR3 is 13 amino acids. The CDR3 bases are TGTGCCTGGAGGGCACAGGGAATCGGGGAGCTGTTTTTT. Encoded protein: CAWRAQGIGELFF.

There are many counts of this clonotype. This rearrangement joins TRBV7-9 to TRBJ2-7; D unresolved. The CDR3 covers 12 residues. V was pared by 5 bases and J by 3 bases, with 8 bases between. From germline, CDR1 is SEHNR and CDR2 FQNEAQ (reference sequence). CDR3 coding DNA: TGTGCCAGCAGCCTTTGGCGCTACGAGCAGTACTTC. This sequence encodes CASSLWRYEQYF.

In this sample, this clonotype turned up many times. CDR3 DNA: TGTGCCAGCAGTGATGGACTGGTCCAAGAGACCCAGTACTTC. Amino acid sequence: CASSDGLVQETQYF. This chain joins TRBV6-1 and TRBJ2-5, with D possibly matching TRBD2 (5 bases). The CDR3 has 14 residues. Germline loops: CDR1 MNHNS, CDR2 SASEGT. V shed 3 bases and J shed 1 base, with 9 bases lying between them.

This clonotype was found many times. The rearrangement links TRBV20-1 to TRBJ1-5, with 8 bases lining up with TRBD1. With V trimmed by 6 bases and J by 3 bases, 7 bases remained unmatched. Germline CDR1 reads DFQATT; CDR2 reads SNEGSKA (reference sequence). This CDR3 has 14 amino acids. The CDR3 is CSAPRGPNNQPQHF. DNA for the CDR3: TGCAGTGCGCCCAGGGGGCCTAACAATCAGCCCCAGCATTTT.

The chain uses TRBV11-3 and TRBJ2-2, with D perhaps matching TRBD1 (6 bases). Trimming took 6 bases from V and 5 from J, leaving 16 bases between them. This CDR3 region has 15 residues. Per the germline V gene, CDR1 is SGHNT and CDR2 is YENEEA. Here the CDR3 DNA reads TGTGCCAGCAGTCCGGCAGGGGCTAAGACCGGGGAGCTGTTTTTT. Translated, it gives CASSPAGAKTGELFF. Full variable domain (rest looked up from reference TRBV11-3 and TRBJ2-2): EAGVVQSPRYKIIEKKQPVAFWCNPISGHNTLYWYLQNLGQGPELLIRYENEEAVDDSQLPKDRFSAERLKGVDSTLKIQPAELGDSAVYLCASSPAGAKTGELFFGEGSRLTVL.

This clonotype has at least ten counts. The rearrangement links TRBV4-1 to TRBJ2-7; D not resolved. This CDR3 is built from 18 residues. Trimming stripped 1 base from V and 2 bases from J, with 21 bases between. The germline V gene has CDR1 MGHRA and CDR2 YSYEKL. CDR3 sequence (DNA): TGCGCCAGCAGCCAAGTGATGTGGTGGGAACGTTGGCCCTACGAGCAGTACTTC. Amino acids: CASSQVMWWERWPYEQYF.

Many counts were recorded for this clonotype. The chain is built from TRBV10-3 and TRBJ1-5; unclear D gene. The CDR3 length is 13 residues. V was clipped by 8 bases and J by 1 base, with 9 bases between them. The germline CDR1 and CDR2 sequences are ENHRY and SYGVKD. The CDR3 is CAIAKESNQPQHF. CDR3 bases: TGTGCCATCGCGAAGGAGAGCAATCAGCCCCAGCATTTT.

This clonotype was observed a few times. The chain combines TRBV24-1 with TRBJ2-5; D call uncertain. Germline V gene sequence: CDR1 KGHDR, CDR2 SFDVKD. The length of the CDR3 is 14 residues. V was pared by 4 bases and J by 2 bases, with 10 bases between. CDR3 sequence (DNA): TGTGCCACCAGTGAAGCGACTGAACAAGAGACCCAGTACTTC. The encoded protein is CATSEATEQETQYF.

Turning to this clonotype: Germline and junction disagree at one end, which may indicate a read error. This rearrangement joins TRBV11-1 to TRBJ2-2; 9 nucleotides agree with TRBD1. Germline V gene lookup returns CDR1 SGHAT and CDR2 FQDESV (reference sequence). The CDR3 covers 15 residues. DNA of the CDR3: TGTGCCAGCAGTAACAGGGGGCCAGGCACCGGGGAGCTGGTTTTT. It is translated as CASSNRGPGTGELVF.

This clonotype was recorded at least ten times. The chain uses TRBV4-1 and TRBJ2-5; D may match TRBD1 or TRBD2 (5 bases each). This CDR3 has 12 residues. From germline, CDR1 is MGHRA and CDR2 YSYEKL. V was trimmed by 9 bases and J by 5 bases, leaving 13 bases between them. In DNA form, the CDR3 reads TGCGCCAGTATGGGACCAGGGGAGACCCAGTACTTC. Protein sequence: CASMGPGETQYF.

This chain connects TRBV20-1 to TRBJ1-1; D remains unclear. Trimming stripped 6 bases from V and 4 bases from J, with 24 bases between. From germline, CDR1 is DFQATT and CDR2 SNEGSKA (reference sequence). The CDR3 is 16 amino acids. The CDR3 loop reads CSATPADGPGFTEAFF. In DNA form, the CDR3 reads TGCAGTGCCACCCCGGCGGACGGACCCGGTTTCACTGAAGCTTTCTTT.

V is TRBV6-1 and J is TRBJ1-1; D unresolved. This CDR3 has 14 residues. From germline, CDR1 is MNHNS and CDR2 SASEGT. Trimming pared 6 bases from V and 0 bases from J, leaving 11 bases between. The CDR3 DNA sequence: TGTGCCAGCAGCCGTGAGTTGGTGAACACTGAAGCTTTCTTT. This gives the protein CASSRELVNTEAFF.

The table lists this clonotype with many counts. The rearrangement joins TRBV19 to TRBJ1-1, with D perhaps matching TRBD1 (5 bases). Germline CDR1 is LNHDA and CDR2 is SQIVND (reference sequence). CDR3 length: 14 residues. Trimming removed 1 base at V and 4 bases at J, with 10 bases between. The CDR3 here is CASSIGGMSTEAFF. The CDR3 DNA is TGTGCCAGTAGTATAGGGGGCATGAGCACTGAAGCTTTCTTT.

This clonotype was observed many times. V gene TRBV7-9 combines with J gene TRBJ1-3; D call uncertain. Trimming left V 3 bases short and J 0 bases short, with 6 bases between. Germline-derived CDR1 and CDR2 are SEHNR and FQNEAQ (reference sequence). The CDR3 covers 14 residues. CDR3 residues: CASSFQSSGNTIYF. The CDR3 DNA follows: TGTGCCAGCAGCTTCCAGAGCTCTGGAAACACCATATATTTT.

In its sample, this clonotype was seen many times. The genes are TRBV7-2 and TRBJ1-1, with D perhaps TRBD1 (6 bases). From germline, CDR1 is SGHTA and CDR2 FQGNSA. Trimming removed 10 bases from V and 4 bases from J, with 25 bases in between. This CDR3 region has 16 residues. The CDR3 region has the DNA TGTGCCACTAGCCCAATACAGGGAAGGAGGAGCACTGAAGCTTTCTTT. This sequence encodes CATSPIQGRRSTEAFF.

The chain carries TRBV6-1 and TRBJ1-2, with unresolved D. Germline V lookup: CDR1 MNHNS, CDR2 SASEGT. V was trimmed by 1 base and J by 0 bases, leaving 3 bases between them. This CDR3 spans 13 amino acids. CDR3 loop: CASSEVPNYGYTF. The CDR3 bases are TGTGCCAGCAGTGAAGTTCCTAACTATGGCTACACCTTC.

Of note for this clonotype: This sequence may be a read error, since a much larger clone differs from it by one base. No conserved phenylalanine or tryptophan ends this CDR3, so it is likely a read error. The V gene is TRBV12-3 or TRBV12-4, the J gene TRBJ2-7; D not certain. The CDR3 covers 13 residues. V lost 5 bases and J 5 bases, leaving 13 bases between the germline ends. The CDR3 DNA follows: TGTGCCAGCAGTCCAACCGTTCGGGACGAGCAGTACCTC. Amino acid sequence: CASSPTVRDEQYL.

The sample holds many counts of this clonotype. CDR3: CASSLETTSGNTIYF. The CDR3, as DNA: TGTGCCAGCAGCTTAGAGACAACTTCTGGAAACACCATATATTTT. The chain is built from TRBV7-2 and TRBJ1-3, with D unclear. The CDR3 length is 15 residues. CDR1 and CDR2 from the germline V gene are SGHTA and FQGNSA. The ends were cut back, 1 base at V and 1 base at J, with 8 bases in the middle.

This clonotype was counted between two and nine times. This chain uses TRBV20-1 with TRBJ2-4; the D gene could be TRBD1 or TRBD2 (5 bases each). The V gene's germline CDR1 is DFQATT and CDR2 SNEGSKA (reference sequence). This CDR3 is built from 13 residues. Trimming shortened V by 2 bases and J by 5 bases, and 10 bases separated the two germline ends. The CDR3 here is CSARRQGENIQYF. The CDR3 nucleotides read TGCAGTGCTAGAAGGCAGGGAGAAAACATTCAGTACTTC.

The sample holds many counts of this clonotype. The J gene is TRBJ2-2, the V gene TRBV24-1, with no clear D. V was pared by 5 bases and J by 4 bases, with 4 bases between. The CDR3 length is 12 residues. In germline, CDR1 is KGHDR, CDR2 SFDVKD. Written as DNA, the CDR3 is TGTGCCACCAGTGTGGCCACCGGGGAGCTGTTTTTT. Amino acids: CATSVATGELFF.

This clonotype was picked up many times. The V gene is TRBV28, the J gene TRBJ1-5, with D tentatively TRBD1 (5 bases). V lost 3 bases and J lost 6, with 18 bases in between. The CDR3 totals 16 residues. Germline V lookup: CDR1 MDHEN, CDR2 SYDVKM. The CDR3: CASSFRRVGGGQPQHF. Here the CDR3 DNA reads TGTGCCAGCAGTTTCCGGAGGGTTGGGGGAGGTCAGCCCCAGCATTTT.

This clonotype was seen many times. This chain joins TRBV20-1 and TRBJ1-5; no clear D gene. Germline CDR1 reads DFQATT; CDR2 reads SNEGSKA (reference sequence). The CDR3 loop spans 13 amino acids. V shed 1 base and J shed 7 bases, with 11 bases lying between them. The CDR3 reads CSARVGVGQPQHF. The CDR3 DNA reads TGCAGTGCTAGAGTTGGGGTAGGACAGCCCCAGCATTTT.

This clonotype was counted at least ten times. V gene TRBV6-1 combines with J gene TRBJ2-7; D possibly corresponds to TRBD2 (5 bases). This CDR3 is built from 14 residues. V lost 6 bases to trimming and J lost 4 bases, with 16 bases between them. Germline V gene data show CDR1 as MNHNS and CDR2 as SASEGT. The CDR3 nucleotides are TGTGCCAGCAGCAACCCCTTAACGGGGTACGAGCAGTACTTC. Amino acid sequence: CASSNPLTGYEQYF.

This clonotype was observed many times. The rearrangement links TRBV20-1 to TRBJ1-2; 7 bases are a match to TRBD1. This CDR3 contains 13 residues. After removal of 3 bases from V and 2 bases from J, the junction contained 3 bases not matched to a gene. Germline CDR1 DFQATT, CDR2 SNEGSKA (reference sequence). CDR3 nucleotides: TGCAGTGCTAGCGAGGGGGCGAACTATGGCTACACCTTC. Its protein is CSASEGANYGYTF.

The chain links TRBV5-1 to TRBJ1-1; D perhaps matches TRBD1 (6 bases). V was shortened by 4 bases and J by 5 bases, with 18 bases between the two germline ends. From germline, CDR1 is SGHRS and CDR2 YFSETQ. The CDR3 loop spans 15 amino acids. CDR3 nucleotide sequence: TGCGCCAGCAGCGGGGGTCAGGGGTTGGGTACTGAAGCTTTCTTT. It yields the protein CASSGGQGLGTEAFF.

The rearrangement uses TRBV12-3 or TRBV12-4 and TRBJ1-5; D uncertain. Trimming cost V 6 bases and J 7 bases, with 13 bases left between them. The CDR3 extends over 13 amino acids. The CDR3 DNA follows: TGTGCCAGCAGCCCTTCCCAAGGGCAGCCCCAGCATTTT. This codes for CASSPSQGQPQHF.